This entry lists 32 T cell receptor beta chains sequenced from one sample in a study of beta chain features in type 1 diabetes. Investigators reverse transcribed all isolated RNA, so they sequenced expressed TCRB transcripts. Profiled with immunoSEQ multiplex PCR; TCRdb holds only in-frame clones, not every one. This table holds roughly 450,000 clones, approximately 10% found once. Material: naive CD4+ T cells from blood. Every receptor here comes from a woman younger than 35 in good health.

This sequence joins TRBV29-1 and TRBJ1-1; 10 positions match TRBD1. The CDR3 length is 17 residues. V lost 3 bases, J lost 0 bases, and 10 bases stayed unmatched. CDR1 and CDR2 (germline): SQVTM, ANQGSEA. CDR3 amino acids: CSVETRDRGVMNTEAFF. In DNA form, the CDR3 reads TGCAGCGTTGAGACCCGGGACAGGGGCGTCATGAACACTGAAGCTTTCTTT.

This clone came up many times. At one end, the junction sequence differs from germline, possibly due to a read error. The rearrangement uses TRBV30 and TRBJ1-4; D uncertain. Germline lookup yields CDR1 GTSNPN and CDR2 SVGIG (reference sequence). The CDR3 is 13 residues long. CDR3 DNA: TGTGCCTGGAGCGCACAGACCGGACGGAAGAATAATTTT. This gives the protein CAWSAQTGRKNNF.

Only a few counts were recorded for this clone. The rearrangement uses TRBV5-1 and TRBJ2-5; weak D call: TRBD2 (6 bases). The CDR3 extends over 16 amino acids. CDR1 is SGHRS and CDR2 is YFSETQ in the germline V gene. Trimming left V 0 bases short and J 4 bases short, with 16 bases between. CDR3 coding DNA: TGCGCCAGCAGCTTGGGCCGGACGGAGGGCCTAGAGACCCAGTACTTC. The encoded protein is CASSLGRTEGLETQYF. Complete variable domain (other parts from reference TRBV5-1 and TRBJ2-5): KAGVTQTPRYLIKTRGQQVTLSCSPISGHRSVSWYQQTPGQGLQFLFEYFSETQRNKGNFPGRFSGRQFSNSRSEMNVSTLELGDSALYLCASSLGRTEGLETQYFGPGTRLLVL.

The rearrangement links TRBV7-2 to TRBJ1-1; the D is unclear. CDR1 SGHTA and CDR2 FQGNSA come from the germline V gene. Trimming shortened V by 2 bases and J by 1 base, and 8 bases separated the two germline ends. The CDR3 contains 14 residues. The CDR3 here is CASSLSPGNTEAFF. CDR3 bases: TGTGCCAGCAGCTTATCGCCGGGGAACACTGAAGCTTTCTTT.

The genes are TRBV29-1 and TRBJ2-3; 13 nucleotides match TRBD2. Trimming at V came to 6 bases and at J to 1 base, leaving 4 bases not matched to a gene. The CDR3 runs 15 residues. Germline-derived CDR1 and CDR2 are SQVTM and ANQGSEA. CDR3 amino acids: CSVGLAGSRTDTQYF. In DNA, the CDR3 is TGCAGCGTGGGACTAGCGGGGTCCCGCACAGATACGCAGTATTTT.

The CDR3 sequence: CASRGYRYSGANVLTF. CDR3 DNA: TGTGCCAGCAGAGGCTACAGGTACTCTGGGGCCAACGTCCTGACTTTC. This chain joins TRBV7-2 and TRBJ2-6, with D maybe TRBD1 (5 bases). The CDR3 totals 16 residues. Per germline, CDR1 SGHTA and CDR2 FQGNSA. Trimming removed 6 bases from V and 0 bases from J, with 12 bases in between. The variable domain in full, completed from reference TRBV7-2 and TRBJ2-6, reads GAGVSQSPSNKVTEKGKDVELRCDPISGHTALYWYRQSLGQGLEFLIYFQGNSAPDKSGLPSDRFSAERTGGSVSTLTIQRTQQEDSAVYLCASRGYRYSGANVLTFGAGSRLTVL.

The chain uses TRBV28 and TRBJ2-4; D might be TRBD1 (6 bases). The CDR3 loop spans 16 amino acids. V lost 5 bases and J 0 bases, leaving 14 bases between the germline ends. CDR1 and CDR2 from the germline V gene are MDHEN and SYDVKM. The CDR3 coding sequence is TGTGCCAGCAGTCCAGGACAGCCCCTAGCCAAAAACATTCAGTACTTC. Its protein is CASSPGQPLAKNIQYF.

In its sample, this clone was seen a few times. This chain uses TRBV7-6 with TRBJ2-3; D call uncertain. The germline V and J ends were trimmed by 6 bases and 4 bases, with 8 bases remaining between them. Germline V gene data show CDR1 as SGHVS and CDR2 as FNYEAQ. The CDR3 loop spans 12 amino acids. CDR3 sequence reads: CASSFHADTQYF. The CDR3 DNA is TGTGCCAGCAGTTTCCACGCAGATACGCAGTATTTT.

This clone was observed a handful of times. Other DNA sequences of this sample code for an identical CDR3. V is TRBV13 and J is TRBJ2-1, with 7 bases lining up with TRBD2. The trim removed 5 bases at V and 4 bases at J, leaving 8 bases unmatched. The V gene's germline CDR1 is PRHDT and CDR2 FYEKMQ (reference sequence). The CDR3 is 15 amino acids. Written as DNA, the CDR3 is TGTGCCAGCAGCAGAAGCGGGGTCTTTTACAATGAGCAGTTCTTC. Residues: CASSRSGVFYNEQFF.

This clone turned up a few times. As DNA, the CDR3 is TGCGCCAGCAGCCGCCTGGGAGACCGACACTTTGGCTACACCTTC. As protein: CASSRLGDRHFGYTF. The chain combines TRBV4-3 with TRBJ1-2; D not certain. V shed 4 bases and J shed 7 bases, with 19 bases lying between them. This CDR3 has 15 residues. Germline V gene sequence: CDR1 LGHNA, CDR2 YSLEER.

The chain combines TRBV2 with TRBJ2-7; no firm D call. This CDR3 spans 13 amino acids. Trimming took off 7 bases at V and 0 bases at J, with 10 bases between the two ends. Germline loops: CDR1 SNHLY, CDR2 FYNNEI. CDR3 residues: CASTPVSSYEQYF. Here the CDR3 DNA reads TGTGCCAGCACCCCCGTTAGCTCCTACGAGCAGTACTTC.

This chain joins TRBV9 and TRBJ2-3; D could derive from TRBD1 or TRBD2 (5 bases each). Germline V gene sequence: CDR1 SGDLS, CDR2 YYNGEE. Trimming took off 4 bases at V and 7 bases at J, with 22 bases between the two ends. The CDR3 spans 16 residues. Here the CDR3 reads CASSISGPSQGHTQYF. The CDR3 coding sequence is TGTGCCAGCAGCATCTCCGGGCCCAGTCAGGGACATACGCAGTATTTT.

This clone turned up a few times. CDR3 DNA sequence: TGTGCCAGCAGCTCCAAGCCGGGTACGATCGATAGTGAGCAGTTCTTC. Amino acid sequence: CASSSKPGTIDSEQFF. The chain employs TRBV7-2 and TRBJ2-1; D unclear. Germline V gives CDR1 SGHTA, CDR2 FQGNSA. Trimming removed 4 bases at V and 9 bases at J, with 22 bases between. This CDR3 is built from 16 residues.

CDR3 bases: TGCGCCAGCAGCCCGAAAGGGGGGACATCTGGGGCCAACGTCCTGACTTTC. Translated: CASSPKGGTSGANVLTF. V is TRBV4-3 and J is TRBJ2-6; D is possibly TRBD1 or TRBD2 (6 bases each). Germline V gene data show CDR1 as LGHNA and CDR2 as YSLEER. V shed 4 bases and J shed 1 base, with 14 bases lying between them. The CDR3 is made up of 17 amino acids.

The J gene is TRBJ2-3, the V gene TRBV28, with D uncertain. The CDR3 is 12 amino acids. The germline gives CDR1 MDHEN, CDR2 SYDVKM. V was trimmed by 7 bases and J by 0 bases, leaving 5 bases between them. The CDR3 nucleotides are TGTGCCAGCACCACCAGCACAGATACGCAGTATTTT. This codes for CASTTSTDTQYF.

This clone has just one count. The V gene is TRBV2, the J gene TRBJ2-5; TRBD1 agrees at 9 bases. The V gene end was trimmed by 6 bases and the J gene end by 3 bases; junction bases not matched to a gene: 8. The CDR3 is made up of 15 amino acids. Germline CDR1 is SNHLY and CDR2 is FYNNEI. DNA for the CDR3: TGTGCCAGCAGAGCCTTACGGACAGGGGAAGAGACCCAGTACTTC. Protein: CASRALRTGEETQYF.

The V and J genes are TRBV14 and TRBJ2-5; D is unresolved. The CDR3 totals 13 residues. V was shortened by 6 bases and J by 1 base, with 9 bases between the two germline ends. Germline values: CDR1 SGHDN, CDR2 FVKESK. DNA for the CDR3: TGTGCCAGCAGGGTCGGGTCCCAAGAGACCCAGTACTTC. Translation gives CASRVGSQETQYF.

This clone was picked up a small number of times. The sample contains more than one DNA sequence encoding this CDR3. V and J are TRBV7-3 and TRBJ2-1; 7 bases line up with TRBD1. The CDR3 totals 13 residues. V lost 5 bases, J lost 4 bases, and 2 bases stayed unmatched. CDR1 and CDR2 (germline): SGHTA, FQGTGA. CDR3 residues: CASSRTGYNEQFF. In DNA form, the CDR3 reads TGTGCCAGCAGCCGGACAGGTTACAATGAGCAGTTCTTC.

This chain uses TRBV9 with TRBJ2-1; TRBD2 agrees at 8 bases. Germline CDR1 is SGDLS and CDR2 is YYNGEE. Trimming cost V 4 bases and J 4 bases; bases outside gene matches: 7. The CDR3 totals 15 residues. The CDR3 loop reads CASSLSGSAYNEQFF. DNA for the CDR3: TGTGCCAGCAGCCTGAGCGGGAGTGCTTACAATGAGCAGTTCTTC.

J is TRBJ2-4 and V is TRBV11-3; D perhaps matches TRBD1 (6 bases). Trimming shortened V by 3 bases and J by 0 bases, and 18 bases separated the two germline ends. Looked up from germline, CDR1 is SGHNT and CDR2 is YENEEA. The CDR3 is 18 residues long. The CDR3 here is CASSFSGGRMGAKNIQYF. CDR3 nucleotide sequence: TGTGCCAGCAGCTTTAGTGGGGGCCGGATGGGAGCCAAAAACATTCAGTACTTC.

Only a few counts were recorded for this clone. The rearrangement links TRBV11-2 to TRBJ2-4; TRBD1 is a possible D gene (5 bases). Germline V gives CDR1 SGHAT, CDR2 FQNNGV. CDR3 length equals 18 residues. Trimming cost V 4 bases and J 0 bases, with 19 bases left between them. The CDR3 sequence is CASSSVRGTGLAKNIQYF. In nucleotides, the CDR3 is TGTGCCAGCAGCTCGGTTAGAGGTACAGGTCTAGCCAAAAACATTCAGTACTTC.

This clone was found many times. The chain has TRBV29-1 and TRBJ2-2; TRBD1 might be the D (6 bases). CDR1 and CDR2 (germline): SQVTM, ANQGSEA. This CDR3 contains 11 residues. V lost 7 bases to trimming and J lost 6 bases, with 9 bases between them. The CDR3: CSAGQPGELFF. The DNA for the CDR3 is TGCAGCGCAGGACAGCCCGGGGAGCTGTTTTTT.

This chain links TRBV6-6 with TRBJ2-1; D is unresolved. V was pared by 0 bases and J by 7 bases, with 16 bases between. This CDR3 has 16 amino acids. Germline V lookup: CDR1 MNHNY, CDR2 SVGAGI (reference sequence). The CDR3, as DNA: TGTGCCAGCAGTTACTCGAATACGGTGGATAATAATGAGCAGTTCTTC. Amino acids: CASSYSNTVDNNEQFF.

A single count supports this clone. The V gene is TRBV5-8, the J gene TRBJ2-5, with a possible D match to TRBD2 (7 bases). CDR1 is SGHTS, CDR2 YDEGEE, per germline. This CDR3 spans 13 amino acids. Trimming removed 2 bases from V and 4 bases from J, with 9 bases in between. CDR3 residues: CASSFGGRETQYF. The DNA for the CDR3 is TGTGCCAGCAGCTTCGGGGGGCGAGAGACCCAGTACTTC. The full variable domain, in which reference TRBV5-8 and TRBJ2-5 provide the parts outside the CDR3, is EAGVTQSPTHLIKTRGQQATLRCSPISGHTSVYWYQQALGLGLQFLLWYDEGEERNRGNFPPRFSGRQFPNYSSELNVNALELEDSALYLCASSFGGRETQYFGPGTRLLVL.

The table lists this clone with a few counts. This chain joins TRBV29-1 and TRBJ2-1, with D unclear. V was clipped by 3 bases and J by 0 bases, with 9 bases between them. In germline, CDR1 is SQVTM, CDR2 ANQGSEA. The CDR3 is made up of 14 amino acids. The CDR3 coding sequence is TGCAGCGTTGACGTCCCACCCTCCTACAATGAGCAGTTCTTC. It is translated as CSVDVPPSYNEQFF.

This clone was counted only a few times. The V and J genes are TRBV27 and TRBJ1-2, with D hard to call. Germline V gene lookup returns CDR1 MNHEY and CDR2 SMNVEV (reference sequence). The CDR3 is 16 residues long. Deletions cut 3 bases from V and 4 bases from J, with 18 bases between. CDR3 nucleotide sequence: TGTGCCAGCAGTTTTAGCGTTGGGGTAGCGATCTATGGCTACACCTTC. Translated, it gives CASSFSVGVAIYGYTF.

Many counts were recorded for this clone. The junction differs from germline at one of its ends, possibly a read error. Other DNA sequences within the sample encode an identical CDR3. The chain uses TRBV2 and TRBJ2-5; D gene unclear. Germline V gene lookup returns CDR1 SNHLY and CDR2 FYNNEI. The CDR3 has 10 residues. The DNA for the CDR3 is TGTGCCAGCAGGGAAGAGACCCAGTACTTC. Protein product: CASREETQYF.

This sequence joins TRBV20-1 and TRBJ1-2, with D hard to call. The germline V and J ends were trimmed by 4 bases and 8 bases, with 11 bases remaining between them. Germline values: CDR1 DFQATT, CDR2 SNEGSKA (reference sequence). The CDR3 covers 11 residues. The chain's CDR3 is CSATQAWGYTF. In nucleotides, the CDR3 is TGCAGTGCTACCCAAGCGTGGGGCTACACCTTC.

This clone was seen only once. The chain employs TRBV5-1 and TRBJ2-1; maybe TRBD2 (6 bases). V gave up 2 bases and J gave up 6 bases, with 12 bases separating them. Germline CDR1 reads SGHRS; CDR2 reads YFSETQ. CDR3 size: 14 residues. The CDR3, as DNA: TGCGCCAGCAGCTTAAGTTCGGAGGGCAATGAGCAGTTCTTC. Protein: CASSLSSEGNEQFF.

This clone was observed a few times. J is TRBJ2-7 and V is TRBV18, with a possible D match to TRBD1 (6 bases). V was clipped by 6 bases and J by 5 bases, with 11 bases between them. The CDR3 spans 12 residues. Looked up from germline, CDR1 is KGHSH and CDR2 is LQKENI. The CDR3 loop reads CASSQNRDEQYV. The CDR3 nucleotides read TGTGCCAGCTCGCAAAACAGGGACGAGCAGTACGTC.

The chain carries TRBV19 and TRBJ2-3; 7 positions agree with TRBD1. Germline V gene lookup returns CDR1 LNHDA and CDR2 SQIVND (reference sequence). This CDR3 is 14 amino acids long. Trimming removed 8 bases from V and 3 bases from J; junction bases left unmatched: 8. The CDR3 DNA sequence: TGTGCCAGTTACCAACAGGGGAGAACAGATACGCAGTATTTT. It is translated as CASYQQGRTDTQYF.

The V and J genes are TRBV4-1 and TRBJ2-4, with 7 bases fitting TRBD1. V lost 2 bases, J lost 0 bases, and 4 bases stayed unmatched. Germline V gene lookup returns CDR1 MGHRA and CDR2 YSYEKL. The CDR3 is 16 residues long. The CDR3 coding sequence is TGCGCCAGCAGCCAAAGGACAGGAGGAGCCAAAAACATTCAGTACTTC. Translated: CASSQRTGGAKNIQYF.